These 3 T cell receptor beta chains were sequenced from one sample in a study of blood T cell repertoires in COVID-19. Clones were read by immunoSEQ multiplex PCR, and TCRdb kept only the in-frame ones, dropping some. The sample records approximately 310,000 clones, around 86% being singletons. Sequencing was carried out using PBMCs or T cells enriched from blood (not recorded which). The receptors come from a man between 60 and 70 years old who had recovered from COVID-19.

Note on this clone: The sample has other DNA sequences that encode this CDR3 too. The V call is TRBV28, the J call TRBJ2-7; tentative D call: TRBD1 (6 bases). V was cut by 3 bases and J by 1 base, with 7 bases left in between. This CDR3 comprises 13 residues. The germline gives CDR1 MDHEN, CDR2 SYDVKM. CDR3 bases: TGTGCCAGCAGTTTGACAGGATCCTACGAGCAGTACTTC. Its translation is CASSLTGSYEQYF.

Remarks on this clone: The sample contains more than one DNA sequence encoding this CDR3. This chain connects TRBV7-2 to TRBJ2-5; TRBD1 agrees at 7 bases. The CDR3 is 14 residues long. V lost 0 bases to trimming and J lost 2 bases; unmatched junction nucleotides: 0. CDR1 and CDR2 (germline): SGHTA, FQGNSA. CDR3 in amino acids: CASSLAGQQETQYF. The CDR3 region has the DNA TGTGCCAGCAGCTTAGCGGGACAGCAAGAGACCCAGTACTTC.

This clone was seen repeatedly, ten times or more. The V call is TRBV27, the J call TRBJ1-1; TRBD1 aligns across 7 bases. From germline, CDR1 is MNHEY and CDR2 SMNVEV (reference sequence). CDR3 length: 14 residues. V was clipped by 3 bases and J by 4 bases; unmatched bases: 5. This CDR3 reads CASSLHRGGTEAFF. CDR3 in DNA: TGTGCCAGCAGTTTGCACAGGGGTGGCACTGAAGCTTTCTTT.